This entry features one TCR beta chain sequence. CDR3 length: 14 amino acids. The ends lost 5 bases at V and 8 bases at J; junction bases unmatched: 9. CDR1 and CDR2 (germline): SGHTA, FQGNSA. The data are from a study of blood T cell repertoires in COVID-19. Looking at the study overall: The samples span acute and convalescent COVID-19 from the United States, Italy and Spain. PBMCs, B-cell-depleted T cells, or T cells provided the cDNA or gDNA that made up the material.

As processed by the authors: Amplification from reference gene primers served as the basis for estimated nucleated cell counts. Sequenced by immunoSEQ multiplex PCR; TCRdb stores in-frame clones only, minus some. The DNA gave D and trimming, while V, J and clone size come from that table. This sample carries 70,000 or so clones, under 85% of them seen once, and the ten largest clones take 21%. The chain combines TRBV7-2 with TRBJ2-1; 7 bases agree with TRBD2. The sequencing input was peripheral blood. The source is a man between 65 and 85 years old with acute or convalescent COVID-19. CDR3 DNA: TGTGCCAGCAGCCCGTGGGAGGGCGTCGATGAGCAGTTCTTC. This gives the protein CASSPWEGVDEQFF.